A selection of T cell receptor beta chains follows, all from one sample in a study of cytomegalovirus exposure and HLA in healthy donors. Method: immunoSEQ multiplex PCR; TCRdb's copy keeps in-frame clones and lacks some. This table holds more than 300,000 clones, just over 85% found once. What was sequenced was PBMCs. Source of these receptors: a woman aged 18-29 years in good health and CMV-seronegative. The CDR3 runs from the conserved cysteine through the conserved F or W. Each record gives: V gene, clone size, J gene, D gene, CDR3 protein, CDR3 DNA. A D gene is named only where the DNA matches it firmly. A row's size may be missing; if present it is once, few, many or a size class.

v_gene: TRBV5-4; abundance: once; j_gene: TRBJ2-7; d_gene: TRBD2; CDR3aa: CASSLALAGGPSRYEQYF; CDR3nt: TGTGCCAGCAGCTTGGCATTAGCGGGAGGGCCAAGTAGGTACGAGCAGTACTTC
v_gene: TRBV9; abundance: .; j_gene: TRBJ2-5; d_gene: .; CDR3aa: CASSVAGRNGETQYF; CDR3nt: TGTGCCAGCAGCGTAGCTGGGAGAAACGGAGAGACCCAGTACTTC
v_gene: TRBV5-1; abundance: once; j_gene: TRBJ2-7; d_gene: TRBD1; CDR3aa: CASSLGTASSYEQYF; CDR3nt: TGCGCCAGCAGCTTAGGGACAGCAAGCTCCTACGAGCAGTACTTC
v_gene: TRBV2; abundance: .; j_gene: TRBJ1-2; d_gene: TRBD1; CDR3aa: CASRDRGYGYTF; CDR3nt: TGTGCCAGCAGGGACAGGGGATATGGCTACACCTTC
v_gene: TRBV6-1; abundance: .; j_gene: TRBJ2-5; d_gene: TRBD2; CDR3aa: CASRADGGSQETQYF; CDR3nt: TGTGCCAGCAGGGCCGACGGGGGGTCCCAAGAGACCCAGTACTTC
v_gene: TRBV5-6; abundance: .; j_gene: TRBJ2-7; d_gene: .; CDR3aa: CASSFGGVGYEQYF; CDR3nt: TGTGCCAGCAGCTTCGGGGGAGTGGGGTACGAGCAGTACTTC
v_gene: TRBV29-1; abundance: .; j_gene: TRBJ2-3; d_gene: .; CDR3aa: CSVEEVSTDTQYF; CDR3nt: TGCAGCGTTGAGGAGGTTAGCACAGATACGCAGTATTTT
v_gene: TRBV4-2; abundance: many; j_gene: TRBJ2-2; d_gene: TRBD2; CDR3aa: CASSQASGNTGELFF; CDR3nt: TGTGCCAGCAGCCAAGCTAGCGGGAACACCGGGGAGCTGTTTTTT
v_gene: TRBV28; abundance: .; j_gene: TRBJ2-7; d_gene: TRBD1; CDR3aa: CASSLGRQGASYEQYF; CDR3nt: TGTGCCAGCAGTTTAGGGAGACAGGGGGCCTCCTACGAGCAGTACTTC
v_gene: TRBV4-3; abundance: .; j_gene: TRBJ1-1; d_gene: .; CDR3aa: CASSPAPGANTEAFF; CDR3nt: TGCGCCAGCAGCCCCGCCCCAGGGGCGAACACTGAAGCTTTCTTT
v_gene: TRBV4-3; abundance: .; j_gene: TRBJ1-2; d_gene: .; CDR3aa: CASSQGATGNYGYTF; CDR3nt: TGCGCCAGCAGCCAAGGGGCTACGGGGAACTATGGCTACACCTTC
v_gene: TRBV6-1; abundance: .; j_gene: TRBJ2-3; d_gene: TRBD2; CDR3aa: CASSEVVAGWDTQYF; CDR3nt: TGTGCCAGCAGTGAAGTGGTAGCGGGATGGGATACGCAGTATTTT
v_gene: TRBV5-1; abundance: .; j_gene: TRBJ1-1; d_gene: .; CDR3aa: CASSLAQANTEAFF; CDR3nt: TGCGCCAGCAGCTTGGCCCAAGCGAACACTGAAGCTTTCTTT
v_gene: TRBV6-5; abundance: .; j_gene: TRBJ1-1; d_gene: .; CDR3aa: CASTPTGQNTEAFF; CDR3nt: TGTGCCAGCACGCCTACGGGACAGAACACTGAAGCTTTCTTT
v_gene: TRBV7-2; abundance: .; j_gene: TRBJ2-1; d_gene: .; CDR3aa: CASTPPGSVYNEQFF; CDR3nt: TGTGCCAGCACCCCCCCGGGTAGCGTGTACAATGAGCAGTTCTTC
v_gene: TRBV6-6; abundance: .; j_gene: TRBJ2-7; d_gene: .; CDR3aa: CASIPGDSSSYEQYF; CDR3nt: TGTGCCAGCATCCCGGGGGACTCGAGCTCCTACGAGCAGTACTTC
v_gene: TRBV5-8; abundance: .; j_gene: TRBJ2-2; d_gene: TRBD2; CDR3aa: CASSPGLAGVTGELFF; CDR3nt: TGTGCCAGCAGCCCCGGACTAGCGGGAGTCACCGGGGAGCTGTTTTTT
v_gene: TRBV4-1; abundance: .; j_gene: TRBJ1-2; d_gene: .; CDR3aa: CASSQDQGLWYGYTF; CDR3nt: TGCGCCAGCAGCCAAGATCAGGGGCTGTGGTATGGCTACACCTTC
v_gene: TRBV6-1; abundance: few; j_gene: TRBJ2-7; d_gene: .; CDR3aa: CASSFRDSLYEQYF; CDR3nt: TGTGCCAGCAGTTTCAGGGACTCGCTCTACGAGCAGTACTTC
v_gene: TRBV19; abundance: .; j_gene: TRBJ2-1; d_gene: .; CDR3aa: CASSIDLLSYNEQFF; CDR3nt: TGTGCCAGTAGTATCGACTTGCTATCTTACAATGAGCAGTTCTTC
v_gene: TRBV19; abundance: .; j_gene: TRBJ2-2; d_gene: .; CDR3aa: CASAQAIGELFF; CDR3nt: TGTGCCAGTGCACAGGCAATCGGGGAGCTGTTTTTT
v_gene: TRBV5-1; abundance: .; j_gene: TRBJ2-1; d_gene: TRBD2; CDR3aa: CASSVGIPIAGYSYNEQFF; CDR3nt: TGCGCCAGCAGCGTGGGGATTCCTATAGCGGGGTATTCCTACAATGAGCAGTTCTTC
v_gene: TRBV27; abundance: .; j_gene: TRBJ2-3; d_gene: .; CDR3aa: CASTSVSTDTQYF; CDR3nt: TGTGCCAGCACTAGCGTCTCTACAGATACGCAGTATTTT
v_gene: TRBV7-8; abundance: .; j_gene: TRBJ2-7; d_gene: TRBD2; CDR3aa: CASSPSGASYEQYF; CDR3nt: TGTGCCAGCAGCCCCAGCGGGGCCTCCTACGAGCAGTACTTC
v_gene: TRBV6-6; abundance: .; j_gene: TRBJ1-5; d_gene: TRBD1; CDR3aa: CASRGTGGQPQHF; CDR3nt: TGTGCCAGCAGGGGGACAGGGGGGCAGCCCCAGCATTTT
v_gene: TRBV5-1; abundance: few; j_gene: TRBJ2-7; d_gene: TRBD1; CDR3aa: CASRGQGAGEQYF; CDR3nt: TGCGCCAGCCGGGGACAGGGGGCCGGCGAGCAGTACTTC
v_gene: TRBV4-2; abundance: .; j_gene: TRBJ2-1; d_gene: TRBD2; CDR3aa: CASSQDLAGDEQFF; CDR3nt: TGTGCCAGCAGCCAAGACCTAGCGGGAGATGAGCAGTTCTTC
v_gene: TRBV9; abundance: .; j_gene: TRBJ2-2; d_gene: .; CDR3aa: CASSKHPPADTGELFF; CDR3nt: TGTGCCAGCAGCAAGCACCCCCCTGCTGACACCGGGGAGCTGTTTTTT
v_gene: TRBV5-1; abundance: .; j_gene: TRBJ2-3; d_gene: TRBD2; CDR3aa: CASSLEAGRKGDTQYF; CDR3nt: TGCGCCAGCAGCTTGGAAGCGGGGCGGAAAGGAGACACGCAGTATTTT
v_gene: TRBV30; abundance: .; j_gene: TRBJ2-5; d_gene: .; CDR3aa: CAWSVSRDGTQYF; CDR3nt: TGTGCCTGGAGTGTTTCGCGGGACGGGACCCAGTACTTC
v_gene: TRBV9; abundance: once; j_gene: TRBJ1-3; d_gene: .; CDR3aa: CASSTELGGLSGNTIYF; CDR3nt: TGTGCCAGCAGTACTGAGTTGGGGGGTTTATCTGGAAACACCATATATTTT
v_gene: TRBV6-5; abundance: .; j_gene: TRBJ1-5; d_gene: .; CDR3aa: CASSRPGDQPQHF; CDR3nt: TGTGCCAGCAGCCGCCCGGGGGATCAGCCCCAGCATTTT
v_gene: TRBV6-1; abundance: .; j_gene: TRBJ2-7; d_gene: .; CDR3aa: CASSEAGPLKYEQYF; CDR3nt: TGTGCCAGCAGTGAAGCGGGCCCTCTTAAGTACGAGCAGTACTTC
v_gene: TRBV9; abundance: once; j_gene: TRBJ2-7; d_gene: TRBD1; CDR3aa: CASSPSDRDSPYEQYF; CDR3nt: TGTGCCAGCAGCCCCTCGGACAGGGACAGCCCCTACGAGCAGTACTTC
v_gene: TRBV5-1; abundance: .; j_gene: TRBJ2-2; d_gene: TRBD1; CDR3aa: CASSRGTGRDTGELFF; CDR3nt: TGCGCCAGTTCAAGAGGGACAGGGCGGGACACCGGGGAGCTGTTTTTT
v_gene: TRBV28; abundance: .; j_gene: TRBJ2-3; d_gene: .; CDR3aa: CASSTRGGGTGPDTQYF; CDR3nt: TGTGCCAGCAGTACCCGAGGGGGGGGGACAGGACCAGATACGCAGTATTTT
v_gene: TRBV2; abundance: once; j_gene: TRBJ2-3; d_gene: .; CDR3aa: CASSRTDTQYF; CDR3nt: TGTGCCAGCTCACGGACAGATACGCAGTATTTT
v_gene: TRBV2; abundance: .; j_gene: TRBJ1-5; d_gene: .; CDR3aa: CASTAEANQPQHF; CDR3nt: TGTGCCAGCACCGCGGAGGCCAATCAGCCCCAGCATTTT
v_gene: TRBV6-1; abundance: .; j_gene: TRBJ2-3; d_gene: .; CDR3aa: CASSPTTPSTDTQYF; CDR3nt: TGTGCCAGCAGCCCTACTACCCCAAGCACAGATACGCAGTATTTT
v_gene: TRBV6-1; abundance: few; j_gene: TRBJ2-2; d_gene: .; CDR3aa: CASRKGQNTGELFF; CDR3nt: TGTGCCAGCAGGAAGGGACAGAACACCGGGGAGCTGTTTTTT
v_gene: TRBV6-6; abundance: few; j_gene: TRBJ2-7; d_gene: TRBD1; CDR3aa: CASSKGTARGSYEQYF; CDR3nt: TGTGCCAGCAGTAAGGGGACAGCGAGGGGCTCCTACGAGCAGTACTTC
v_gene: TRBV11-2; abundance: once; j_gene: TRBJ1-5; d_gene: .; CDR3aa: CASSLGGGNQPQHF; CDR3nt: TGTGCCAGCAGCCTTGGAGGGGGCAATCAGCCCCAGCATTTT
v_gene: TRBV18; abundance: once; j_gene: TRBJ1-2; d_gene: TRBD1; CDR3aa: CASSPQGGTGLVGYGYTF; CDR3nt: TGTGCCAGCTCACCCCAGGGGGGGACAGGCCTCGTTGGGTATGGCTACACCTTC
v_gene: TRBV19; abundance: .; j_gene: TRBJ2-7; d_gene: .; CDR3aa: CASSAQGVTYEQYF; CDR3nt: TGTGCCAGTAGTGCACAGGGCGTCACCTACGAGCAGTACTTC
v_gene: TRBV28; abundance: .; j_gene: TRBJ2-3; d_gene: TRBD2; CDR3aa: CASSLPSGTDTQYF; CDR3nt: TGTGCCAGCAGTTTACCTAGCGGAACAGATACGCAGTATTTT
v_gene: TRBV6-1; abundance: once; j_gene: TRBJ2-2; d_gene: .; CDR3aa: CASGLPGELFF; CDR3nt: TGTGCCAGCGGCCTCCCCGGGGAGCTGTTTTTT
v_gene: TRBV27; abundance: .; j_gene: TRBJ2-1; d_gene: TRBD2; CDR3aa: CASHRAGEGGNEQFF; CDR3nt: TGTGCCAGCCACCGGGCGGGAGAGGGTGGGAATGAGCAGTTCTTC